The present T cell receptor beta chain was sequenced within a study of CD8 T cells in Susac syndrome. Random hexamers were used to reverse transcribe an amount of about 0.5 to 1 ug RNA. Via MiXCR, TCRdb re-called the immunoSEQ multiplex PCR reads, giving one row per CDR3 protein. The sample has almost 450,000 distinct CDR3 sequences; roughly 85% are singletons. The V gene's germline CDR1 is LGHDT and CDR2 YNNKEL (reference sequence). The CDR3 is made up of 15 amino acids. Trimming cost V 2 bases and J 5 bases, with 15 bases left between them. CD8+ and CD4+ blood T cells underwent TCR beta sequencing. The clonotype was recovered from a human donor with multiple sclerosis. The rearrangement links TRBV3-1 to TRBJ1-1, with D perhaps TRBD1 (5 bases). Sequencing was performed on CD8+ T cells from PBMCs. The CDR3 sequence is CASSQLIPGLTEAFF. In nucleotides, the CDR3 is TGTGCCAGCAGCCAACTAATTCCGGGACTAACTGAAGCTTTCTTT.